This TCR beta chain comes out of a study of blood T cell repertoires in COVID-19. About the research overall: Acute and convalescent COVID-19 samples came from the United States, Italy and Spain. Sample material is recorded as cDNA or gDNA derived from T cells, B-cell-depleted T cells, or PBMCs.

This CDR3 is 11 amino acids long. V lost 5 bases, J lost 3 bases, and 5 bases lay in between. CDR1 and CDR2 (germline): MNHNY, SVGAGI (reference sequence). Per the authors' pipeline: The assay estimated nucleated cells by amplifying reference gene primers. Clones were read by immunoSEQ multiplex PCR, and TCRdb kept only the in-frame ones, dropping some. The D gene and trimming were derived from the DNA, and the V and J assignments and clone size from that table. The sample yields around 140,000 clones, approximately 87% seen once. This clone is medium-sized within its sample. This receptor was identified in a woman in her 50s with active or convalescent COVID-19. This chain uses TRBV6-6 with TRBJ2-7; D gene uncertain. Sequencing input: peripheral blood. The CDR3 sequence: CASSANYEQYF. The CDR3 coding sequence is TGTGCCAGCAGTGCTAACTACGAGCAGTACTTC.